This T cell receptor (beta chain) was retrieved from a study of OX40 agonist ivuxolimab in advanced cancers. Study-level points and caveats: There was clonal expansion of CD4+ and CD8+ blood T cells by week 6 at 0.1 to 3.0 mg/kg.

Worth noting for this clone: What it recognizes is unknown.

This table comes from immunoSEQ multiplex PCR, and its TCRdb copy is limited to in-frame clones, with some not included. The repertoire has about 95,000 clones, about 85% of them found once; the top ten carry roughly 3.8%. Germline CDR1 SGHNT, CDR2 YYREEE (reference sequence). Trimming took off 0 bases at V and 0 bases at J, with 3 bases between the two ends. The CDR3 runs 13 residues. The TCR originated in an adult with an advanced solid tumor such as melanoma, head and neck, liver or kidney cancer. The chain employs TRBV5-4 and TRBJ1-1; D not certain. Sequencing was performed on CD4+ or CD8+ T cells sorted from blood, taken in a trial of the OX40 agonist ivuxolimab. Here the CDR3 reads CASSLEVNTEAFF. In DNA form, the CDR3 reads TGTGCCAGCAGCTTGGAAGTGAACACTGAAGCTTTCTTT. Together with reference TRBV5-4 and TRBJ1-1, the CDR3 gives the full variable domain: ETGVTQSPTHLIKTRGQQVTLRCSSQSGHNTVSWYQQALGQGPQFIFQYYREEENGRGNFPPRFSGLQFPNYSSELNVNALELDDSALYLCASSLEVNTEAFFGQGTRLTVV.